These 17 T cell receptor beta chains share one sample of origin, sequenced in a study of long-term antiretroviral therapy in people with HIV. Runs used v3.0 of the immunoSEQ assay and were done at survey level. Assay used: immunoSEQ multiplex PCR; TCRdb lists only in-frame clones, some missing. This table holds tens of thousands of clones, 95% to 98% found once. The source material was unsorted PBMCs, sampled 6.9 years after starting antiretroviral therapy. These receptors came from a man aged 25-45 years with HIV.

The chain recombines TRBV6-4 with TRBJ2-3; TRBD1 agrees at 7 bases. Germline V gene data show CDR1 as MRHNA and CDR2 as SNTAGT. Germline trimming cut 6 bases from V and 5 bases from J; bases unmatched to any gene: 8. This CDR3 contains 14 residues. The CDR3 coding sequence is TGTGCCAGCAGCCCTGACAGGGATGTAGATACGCAGTATTTT. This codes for CASSPDRDVDTQYF.

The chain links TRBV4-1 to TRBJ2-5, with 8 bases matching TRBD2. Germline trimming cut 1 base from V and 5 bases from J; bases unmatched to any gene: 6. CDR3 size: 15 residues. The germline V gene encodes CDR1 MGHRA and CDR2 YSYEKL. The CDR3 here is CASSQVGGVVETQYF. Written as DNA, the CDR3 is TGCGCCAGCAGCCAAGTCGGGGGGGTCGTCGAGACCCAGTACTTC.

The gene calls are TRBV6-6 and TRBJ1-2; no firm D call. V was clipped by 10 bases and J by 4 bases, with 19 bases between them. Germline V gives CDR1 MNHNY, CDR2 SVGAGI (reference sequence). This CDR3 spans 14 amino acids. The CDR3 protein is CATLNAGGVYGYTF. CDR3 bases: TGTGCCACCCTTAATGCGGGCGGTGTCTATGGCTACACCTTC.

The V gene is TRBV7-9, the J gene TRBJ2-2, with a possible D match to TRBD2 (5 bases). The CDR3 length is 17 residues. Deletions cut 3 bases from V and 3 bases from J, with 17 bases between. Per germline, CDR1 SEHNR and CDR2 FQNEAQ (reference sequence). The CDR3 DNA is TGTGCCAGCAGCTTTGCTTTAGGACTCCGCCACACCGGGGAGCTGTTTTTT. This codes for CASSFALGLRHTGELFF.

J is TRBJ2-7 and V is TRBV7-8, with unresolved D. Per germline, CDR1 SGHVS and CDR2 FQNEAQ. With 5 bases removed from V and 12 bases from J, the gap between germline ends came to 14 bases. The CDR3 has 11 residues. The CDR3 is CASSNGQESYF. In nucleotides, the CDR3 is TGTGCCAGCAGCAACGGGCAGGAGTCGTACTTC.

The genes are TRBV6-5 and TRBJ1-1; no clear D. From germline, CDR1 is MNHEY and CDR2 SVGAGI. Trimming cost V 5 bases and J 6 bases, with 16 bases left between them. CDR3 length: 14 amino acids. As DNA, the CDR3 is TGTGCCAGCAGTACGTCCCCGGGAGTCGCTGAAGCTTTCTTT. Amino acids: CASSTSPGVAEAFF.

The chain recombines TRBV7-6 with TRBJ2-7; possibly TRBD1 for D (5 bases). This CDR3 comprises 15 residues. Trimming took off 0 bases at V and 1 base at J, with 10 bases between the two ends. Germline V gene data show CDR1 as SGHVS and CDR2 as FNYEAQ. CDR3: CASSLATDSSYEQYF. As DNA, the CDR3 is TGTGCCAGCAGCTTAGCGACTGACAGTTCCTACGAGCAGTACTTC.

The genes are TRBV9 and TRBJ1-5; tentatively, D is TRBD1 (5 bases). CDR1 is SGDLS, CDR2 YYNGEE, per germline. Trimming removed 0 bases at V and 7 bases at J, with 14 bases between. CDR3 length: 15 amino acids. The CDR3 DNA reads TGTGCCAGCAGCGTAGAGGGGTTAGTCGGACAGCCCCAGCATTTT. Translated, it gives CASSVEGLVGQPQHF.

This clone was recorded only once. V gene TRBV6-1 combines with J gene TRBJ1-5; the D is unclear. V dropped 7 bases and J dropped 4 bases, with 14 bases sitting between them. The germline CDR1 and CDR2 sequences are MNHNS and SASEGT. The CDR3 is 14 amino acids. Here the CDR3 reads CASNSVGDNQPQHF. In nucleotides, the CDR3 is TGTGCCAGCAATTCGGTAGGTGATAATCAGCCCCAGCATTTT.

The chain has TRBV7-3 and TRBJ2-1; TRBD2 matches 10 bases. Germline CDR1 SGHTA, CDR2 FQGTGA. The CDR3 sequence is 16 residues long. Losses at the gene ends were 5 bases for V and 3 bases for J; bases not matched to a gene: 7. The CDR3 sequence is CASSPLASGSYNEQFF. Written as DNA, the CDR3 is TGTGCCAGCAGCCCCTTGGCTAGCGGGAGCTACAATGAGCAGTTCTTC. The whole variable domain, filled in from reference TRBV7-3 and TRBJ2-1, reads GAGVSQTPSNKVTEKGKYVELRCDPISGHTALYWYRQSLGQGPEFLIYFQGTGAADDSGLPNDRFFAVRPEGSVSTLKIQRTERGDSAVYLCASSPLASGSYNEQFFGPGTRLTVL.

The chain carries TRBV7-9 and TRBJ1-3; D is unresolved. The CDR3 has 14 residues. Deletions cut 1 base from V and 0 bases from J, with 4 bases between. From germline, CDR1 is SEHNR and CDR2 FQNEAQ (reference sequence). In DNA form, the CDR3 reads TGTGCCAGCAGCTTAGGGGACTCTGGAAACACCATATATTTT. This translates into CASSLGDSGNTIYF.

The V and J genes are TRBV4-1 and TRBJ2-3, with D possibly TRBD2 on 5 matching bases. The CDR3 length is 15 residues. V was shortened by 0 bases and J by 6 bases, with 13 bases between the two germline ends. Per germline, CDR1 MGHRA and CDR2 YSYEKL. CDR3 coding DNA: TGCGCCAGCAGCCAAGACCGACCCCGGGGTGATACGCAGTATTTT. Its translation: CASSQDRPRGDTQYF.

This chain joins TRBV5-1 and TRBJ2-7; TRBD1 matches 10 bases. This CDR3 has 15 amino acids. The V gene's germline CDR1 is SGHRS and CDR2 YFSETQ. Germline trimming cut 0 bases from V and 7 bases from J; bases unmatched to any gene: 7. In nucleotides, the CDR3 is TGCGCCAGCAGCTTGGAGGGACAGGGGCTCCGAGAGCAGTACTTC. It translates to CASSLEGQGLREQYF.

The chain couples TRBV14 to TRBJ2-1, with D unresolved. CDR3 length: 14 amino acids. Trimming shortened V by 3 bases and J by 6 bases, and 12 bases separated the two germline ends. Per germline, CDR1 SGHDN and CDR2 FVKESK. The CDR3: CASSHPRAFNEQFF. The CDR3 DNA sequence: TGTGCCAGCAGCCATCCTCGGGCATTCAATGAGCAGTTCTTC. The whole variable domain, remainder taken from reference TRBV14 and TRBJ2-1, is EAGVTQFPSHSVIEKGQTVTLRCDPISGHDNLYWYRRVMGKEIKFLLHFVKESKQDESGMPNNRFLAERTGGTYSTLKVQPAELEDSGVYFCASSHPRAFNEQFFGPGTRLTVL.

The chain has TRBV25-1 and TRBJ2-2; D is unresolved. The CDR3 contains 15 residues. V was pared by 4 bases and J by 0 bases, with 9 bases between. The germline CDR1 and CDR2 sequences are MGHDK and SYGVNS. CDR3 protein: CASSGLGSNTGELFF. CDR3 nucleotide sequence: TGTGCCAGCAGTGGGCTGGGTTCGAACACCGGGGAGCTGTTTTTT.

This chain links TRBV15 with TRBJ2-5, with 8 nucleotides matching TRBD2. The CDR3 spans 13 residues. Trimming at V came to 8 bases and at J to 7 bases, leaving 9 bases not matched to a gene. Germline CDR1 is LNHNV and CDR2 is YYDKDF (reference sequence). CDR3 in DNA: TGTGCCACCTTATCGGGGGGGGAGCGGACCCAGTACTTC. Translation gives CATLSGGERTQYF.

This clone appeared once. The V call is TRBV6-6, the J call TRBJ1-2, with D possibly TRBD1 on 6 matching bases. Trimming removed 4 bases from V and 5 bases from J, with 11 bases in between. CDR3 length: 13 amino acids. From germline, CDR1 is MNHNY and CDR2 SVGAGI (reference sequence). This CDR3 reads CASSSPQGYGYTF. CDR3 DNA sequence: TGTGCCAGCAGTTCTCCACAGGGATATGGCTACACCTTC.